The 21 T cell receptor beta chains reported below all come from one sample, sequenced in a study of cytomegalovirus exposure and HLA in healthy donors. Generated by immunoSEQ multiplex PCR, the TCRdb table keeps only in-frame clones and is missing some. Found here are approximately 150,000 clones, around nine tenths of them singletons; the top ten hold 2% to 3%. The sample taken for sequencing was PBMCs. The source is a man aged 18 to 30 in good health and CMV-seropositive.

V is TRBV5-6 and J is TRBJ2-7; a weak D match, TRBD1 (6 bases). This CDR3 region has 14 residues. The V and J ends lost 4 bases and 4 bases respectively, with 15 bases between them. Germline V lookup: CDR1 SGHDT, CDR2 YYEEEE. The CDR3 spells CASSLGDTLYEQYF. CDR3 bases: TGTGCCAGCAGCCTTGGGGACACCTTATACGAGCAGTACTTC.

This chain joins TRBV13 and TRBJ1-4; weak D call: TRBD1 (6 bases). CDR1 PRHDT and CDR2 FYEKMQ come from the germline V gene (reference sequence). The CDR3 spans 15 residues. The germline V and J ends were trimmed by 4 bases and 4 bases, with 13 bases remaining between them. The DNA for the CDR3 is TGTGCCAGCAGCTCGTCGCTAGGGGGTAATGAAAAACTGTTTTTT. Translated: CASSSSLGGNEKLFF.

V is TRBV5-1 and J is TRBJ1-1; D remains ambiguous. The CDR3 spans 14 residues. CDR1 is SGHRS and CDR2 is YFSETQ in the germline V gene. The V end lost 0 bases, the J end lost 6 bases, and 12 bases lay between the germline ends. CDR3 loop: CASSLVGGSAEAFF. CDR3 in DNA: TGCGCCAGCAGCTTGGTTGGAGGGTCGGCTGAAGCTTTCTTT.

The chain employs TRBV6-1 and TRBJ1-4; D perhaps matches TRBD1 (5 bases). V was shortened by 7 bases and J by 7 bases, with 13 bases between the two germline ends. The CDR3 length is 13 residues. Germline assignment: CDR1 MNHNS and CDR2 SASEGT. The CDR3 loop is CASNRGWGEKLFF. CDR3 nucleotides: TGTGCCAGCAATAGGGGTTGGGGTGAAAAACTGTTTTTT.

The chain uses TRBV4-3 and TRBJ1-2; 7 nucleotides match TRBD1. With V trimmed by 0 bases and J by 8 bases, 15 bases remained unmatched. Germline V lookup: CDR1 LGHNA, CDR2 YSLEER. There are 17 residues in the CDR3. CDR3 nucleotide sequence: TGCGCCAGCAGCCAAGAAGAGGGGGCAATTATGTACACGGGCTACACCTTC. This codes for CASSQEEGAIMYTGYTF.

This chain connects TRBV5-6 to TRBJ2-3; TRBD2 might be the D (5 bases). Germline lookup yields CDR1 SGHDT and CDR2 YYEEEE. Trimming stripped 0 bases from V and 3 bases from J, with 11 bases between. This CDR3 comprises 15 residues. The chain's CDR3 is CASSLVRGSTDTQYF. The CDR3 DNA follows: TGTGCCAGCAGCTTGGTTCGGGGATCAACAGATACGCAGTATTTT.

V and J are TRBV27 and TRBJ2-7; a possible D gene is TRBD2 (7 bases). V was clipped by 11 bases and J by 5 bases, with 16 bases between them. Germline lookup yields CDR1 MNHEY and CDR2 SMNVEV (reference sequence). The CDR3 length is 12 residues. DNA for the CDR3: TGTGCCGGGCGGGGGCCTTTCCACGAGCAGTACTTC. Amino acid sequence: CAGRGPFHEQYF.

The V gene is TRBV27, the J gene TRBJ1-5, with D maybe TRBD1 (6 bases). V shed 5 bases and J shed 0 bases, with 26 bases lying between them. Per the germline V gene, CDR1 is MNHEY and CDR2 is SMNVEV (reference sequence). CDR3 length: 20 amino acids. CDR3 loop: CASSPLGYRAPPYSNQPQHF. For the CDR3, the DNA is TGTGCCAGCAGTCCCTTGGGTTACAGGGCGCCCCCTTATAGCAATCAGCCCCAGCATTTT.

The chain carries TRBV4-1 and TRBJ2-7; a possible D gene is TRBD2 (6 bases). Germline CDR1 MGHRA, CDR2 YSYEKL. Trimming cost V 1 base and J 3 bases, with 7 bases left between them. This CDR3 is 13 amino acids long. The DNA of the CDR3 is TGCGCCAGCAGCCAAGGAGCGGGCTACGAGCAGTACTTC. Its translation is CASSQGAGYEQYF.

The chain employs TRBV28 and TRBJ1-2; D remains ambiguous. This CDR3 has 12 amino acids. V lost 5 bases and J lost 8, with 12 bases in between. Germline CDR1 MDHEN, CDR2 SYDVKM. CDR3 loop: CASSPSGGGYTF. The DNA for the CDR3 is TGTGCCAGCAGTCCCTCTGGAGGCGGCTACACCTTC.

The V gene is TRBV5-1, the J gene TRBJ2-3, with 7 nucleotides matching TRBD2. The germline V gene encodes CDR1 SGHRS and CDR2 YFSETQ. The CDR3 length is 15 residues. The junction had 3 bases not matched to a gene; V was cut back by 0 bases and J by 2 bases. CDR3 region: CASSLVLAVTDTQYF. As DNA, the CDR3 is TGCGCCAGCAGCTTGGTGCTAGCGGTCACAGATACGCAGTATTTT.

The chain uses TRBV2 and TRBJ2-1, with D perhaps TRBD1 (6 bases). The CDR3 totals 12 residues. The germline CDR1 and CDR2 sequences are SNHLY and FYNNEI. Trimming shortened V by 7 bases and J by 8 bases, and 12 bases separated the two germline ends. In nucleotides, the CDR3 is TGTGCCAGCAAGGGGGAGTGGCATGAGCAGTTCTTC. Translating it yields CASKGEWHEQFF.

A word on this clone: Other DNA sequences in the sample encode the same CDR3. The chain combines TRBV9 with TRBJ1-2, with TRBD1 identical over 7 bases. Germline V gives CDR1 SGDLS, CDR2 YYNGEE. J gave up 4 bases and V 0 bases, and 3 bases lay outside the gene matches. This CDR3 has 14 residues. CDR3 protein: CASSVGQGSYGYTF. CDR3 DNA sequence: TGTGCCAGCAGCGTAGGACAGGGTTCCTATGGCTACACCTTC.

The chain combines TRBV27 with TRBJ2-1; 7 nucleotides align to TRBD2. Trimming removed 2 bases from V and 6 bases from J; junction bases left unmatched: 13. This CDR3 is built from 17 residues. The germline CDR1 and CDR2 sequences are MNHEY and SMNVEV (reference sequence). The CDR3 nucleotides are TGTGCCAGCAGTTTAGAACAACTCCCTTCGGGGGGCAATGAGCAGTTCTTC. Its translation: CASSLEQLPSGGNEQFF.

The CDR3 region is CASSVGEQARYNSPLHF. CDR3 nucleotides: TGTGCCAGCAGCGTAGGGGAACAGGCACGCTATAATTCACCCCTCCACTTT. The genes are TRBV9 and TRBJ1-6; a possible D gene is TRBD1 (5 bases). The CDR3 spans 17 residues. Trimming took 0 bases from V and 3 from J, leaving 13 bases between them. Germline assignment: CDR1 SGDLS and CDR2 YYNGEE.

The chain is built from TRBV6-5 and TRBJ1-2; D not certain. The CDR3 runs 15 residues. Germline assignment: CDR1 MNHEY and CDR2 SVGAGI. V was trimmed by 0 bases and J by 4 bases, leaving 12 bases between them. CDR3: CASSYSNGGGYGYTF. DNA of the CDR3: TGTGCCAGCAGTTACTCGAACGGCGGCGGCTATGGCTACACCTTC.

The chain couples TRBV13 to TRBJ2-5; possibly TRBD1 for D (6 bases). This CDR3 region has 17 residues. CDR1 PRHDT and CDR2 FYEKMQ come from the germline V gene (reference sequence). With 2 bases removed from V and 0 bases from J, the gap between germline ends came to 16 bases. The CDR3 sequence: CASSLYRDMGYQETQYF. In DNA, the CDR3 is TGTGCCAGCAGCTTATACCGGGACATGGGGTACCAAGAGACCCAGTACTTC.

This chain connects TRBV2 to TRBJ2-1; 7 nucleotides line up with TRBD2. The CDR3 is 15 amino acids. In germline, CDR1 is SNHLY, CDR2 FYNNEI. The V and J ends lost 6 bases and 0 bases, in that order; junction bases with no gene match: 5. DNA of the CDR3: TGTGCCAGCAGGAAGCGGGGAAGCTCCTACAATGAGCAGTTCTTC. Amino acids: CASRKRGSSYNEQFF.

The rearrangement uses TRBV18 and TRBJ1-3; the D is unclear. CDR3 length: 17 residues. Germline V lookup: CDR1 KGHSH, CDR2 LQKENI. The germline V and J ends were trimmed by 4 bases and 0 bases, with 16 bases remaining between them. The CDR3 sequence: CASSLLMGLSSGNTIYF. CDR3 DNA: TGTGCCAGCTCACTCCTCATGGGCCTAAGCTCTGGAAACACCATATATTTT.

The chain carries TRBV5-1 and TRBJ1-4; D is ambiguous. CDR3 length equals 15 residues. Looked up from germline, CDR1 is SGHRS and CDR2 is YFSETQ. Between the trimmed V and J ends, which lost 4 bases and 5 bases, there was a span of 15 bases. The CDR3: CASSPSSAGNEKLFF. CDR3 in DNA: TGCGCCAGCAGCCCTTCCAGCGCTGGAAATGAAAAACTGTTTTTT.

V usage is TRBV28 and J usage is TRBJ1-1; weak D call: TRBD1 (5 bases). V lost 7 bases and J lost 0, with 21 bases in between. This CDR3 is built from 17 residues. CDR1 and CDR2 (germline): MDHEN, SYDVKM. CDR3 residues: CASIKRGGTYMNTEAFF. The DNA of the CDR3 is TGTGCCAGCATCAAGCGGGGGGGGACGTATATGAACACTGAAGCTTTCTTT.